These 3 T cell receptor beta chains were sequenced from one sample in a study of blood T cells in healthy people across ages. A second about 7 to 11 cycle PCR used barcoded and J-beta primers. TCRdb called the 5' RACE reads again in MiXCR, with one record for every CDR3 protein. The sample has almost 300,000 distinct CDR3 sequences, roughly 29% seen once; the top ten hold around 30%. Sequenced material: blood. Every receptor here comes from a woman aged 65 to 85 in good health.

The chain uses TRBV11-2 and TRBJ2-2; 12 bases match TRBD2. V lost 3 bases and J lost 4; bases outside the gene matches: 6. The CDR3 contains 17 residues. Germline V gene lookup returns CDR1 SGHAT and CDR2 FQNNGV. The CDR3 sequence is CASSFRLAGVSTGELFF. In DNA form, the CDR3 reads TGTGCCAGCAGCTTTCGACTAGCGGGAGTAAGCACCGGGGAGCTGTTTTTT.

The CDR3 here is CATSTSAPYEQYF. CDR3 coding DNA: TGTGCCACCAGCACCTCGGCCCCCTACGAGCAGTACTTC. This rearrangement joins TRBV15 to TRBJ2-7, with D unresolved. This CDR3 comprises 13 residues. Germline CDR1 LNHNV, CDR2 YYDKDF (reference sequence). Between the trimmed V and J ends, which lost 4 bases and 2 bases, there was a span of 9 bases.

The genes are TRBV27 and TRBJ1-2; no reliable D call. From germline, CDR1 is MNHEY and CDR2 SMNVEV (reference sequence). V was pared by 5 bases and J by 4 bases, with 11 bases between. The CDR3 covers 13 residues. The CDR3 reads CASSLGGSYGYTF. The CDR3 coding sequence is TGTGCCAGCAGTCTCGGCGGAAGCTATGGCTACACCTTC.